This TCR beta chain was identified in a study of shared clonotypes between healthy human individuals. The study, taken as a whole, reports: What limited the represented genetic and exposure-history diversity was the small number of donors. Large depth notwithstanding, sorted-subset sequencing proved incomplete by rarefaction. Richness estimates generally favored naive over memory subsets.

Comment on this clone: Its specificity is not known.

The assay was immunoSEQ multiplex PCR, and TCRdb's table has in-frame clones only and misses some. The sample lists some 900,000 clones, approximately 80% occurring once. Deletions cut 1 base from V and 1 base from J, with 11 bases between. The CDR3 consists of 15 residues. From germline, CDR1 is MGHDK and CDR2 SYGVNS. Sequencing was done on a sample of memory CD4+ T cells sorted from blood. The subset denotes: CD45RA-negative fraction. The source of this sequence is a young man in good health. J is TRBJ2-7 and V is TRBV25-1; D is uncertain. This CDR3 is CASSESYRASYEQYF. DNA for the CDR3: TGTGCCAGCAGTGAATCTTACAGAGCGTCCTACGAGCAGTACTTC.